This paragraph reports one TCR beta chain. What it recognizes is unknown. One base away lies a much larger clone, so this may be a sequencing read error. These data come from a study of blood T cells in healthy people across ages. Germline CDR1 reads SGHTA; CDR2 reads FQGNSA. The CDR3 has 19 residues. Study-level results: One million T cells yielded diversity estimates that were considered underestimates.

With a J-beta primer mix and a sample-barcoded 5' primer, a second PCR ran about 7 to 11 cycles. From the 5' RACE reads, TCRdb called clonotypes with MiXCR, one entry per CDR3 protein. The data show roughly 1,500,000 distinct CDR3 sequences, with around 39% seen just once and 7.9% held by the top ten. This chain connects TRBV7-2 to TRBJ2-1, with 10 bases matching TRBD2. The DNA end is more similar to TRBJ2-7, so the J call may be wrong. Sequenced: blood. This receptor was taken from a woman aged 18-35 years in good health. The CDR3 bases are TGTGCCAGCAGCCGTCGACTAGCGGGTGGCCTTGCCTCCCACAATGAGCAGTACTTC. It translates to CASSRRLAGGLASHNEQYF.